This T cell receptor (beta chain) was identified during a study of blood T cells in healthy people across ages. Regarding the study as a whole: Observed TCR beta diversity per million T cells went down as age went up. This fall followed a roughly linear course with age.

Next came a second PCR, run for roughly 7 to 12 cycles, which used a sample-barcoded 5' primer along with a J-beta primer mix. In TCRdb, the 5' RACE reads were re-called with MiXCR into one record per CDR3 protein. The repertoire holds 750,000 to 950,000 distinct CDR3 sequences, with around 29% as singletons. V gave up 4 bases and J gave up 6 bases; unmatched junction bases: 6. The CDR3 is made up of 14 amino acids. Looked up from germline, CDR1 is SGHDN and CDR2 is FVKESK. As concerns this clonotype: Antigen: not known.

Approximately 10 milliliters was the volume of peripheral blood drawn from each donor. This sample also belongs to another study, concerning T cells of mothers and their children.

The chain combines TRBV14 with TRBJ2-7; 10 nucleotides line up with TRBD1. Sequencing was carried out using blood. This clonotype was sampled from a woman in her 40s in good health. In DNA form, the CDR3 reads TGTGCCAGCAGCCTCGGACAGGGGGTTCGCGAGCAGTACTTC. It yields the protein CASSLGQGVREQYF.